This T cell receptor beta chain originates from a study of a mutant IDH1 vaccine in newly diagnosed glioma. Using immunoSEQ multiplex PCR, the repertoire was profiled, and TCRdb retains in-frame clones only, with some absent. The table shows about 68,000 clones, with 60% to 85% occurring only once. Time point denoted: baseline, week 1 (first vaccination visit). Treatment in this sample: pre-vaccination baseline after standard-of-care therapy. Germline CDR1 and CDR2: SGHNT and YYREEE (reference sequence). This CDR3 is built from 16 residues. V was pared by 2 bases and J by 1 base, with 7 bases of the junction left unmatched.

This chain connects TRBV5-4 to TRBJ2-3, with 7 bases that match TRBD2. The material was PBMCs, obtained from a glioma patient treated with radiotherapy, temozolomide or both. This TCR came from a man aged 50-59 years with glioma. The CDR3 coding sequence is TGTGCCAGCAGCTTTGGGAGGGCCCGAGGCACAGATACGCAGTATTTT. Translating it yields CASSFGRARGTDTQYF.